Below, one TCR beta chain is given with its context. The data were obtained in a study of blood T cell repertoires in COVID-19. In the study overall: Material from acute and convalescent COVID-19 was sourced from the United States, Italy and Spain. T cells, B-cell-depleted T cells, or PBMCs provided the cDNA or gDNA that served as material.

TCRdb's copy holds only in-frame clones and misses some; the assay was immunoSEQ multiplex PCR. This sample has under 400,000 clones; 85% to 90% occur once, and the top ten carry under 3.5%. The ends were cut back, 4 bases at V and 4 bases at J, with 9 bases in the middle. This CDR3 spans 13 amino acids. The V gene's germline CDR1 is SGHTA and CDR2 FQGNSA. V usage is TRBV7-2 and J usage is TRBJ2-3; a weak D match, TRBD1 (5 bases). The receptor was isolated from a woman in her 30s with COVID-19, enrolled during active disease. Sequencing was performed on peripheral blood. The CDR3 is CASSYEGADTQYF. The CDR3 nucleotides read TGTGCCAGCAGCTATGAAGGGGCAGATACGCAGTATTTT.